This TCR beta chain derives from a study of cytomegalovirus exposure and HLA in healthy donors. On this clone: Its target is not known.

The CDR3 has 14 amino acids. After removal of 3 bases from V and 3 bases from J, the junction contained 3 bases not matched to a gene. CDR1 is PRHDT, CDR2 FYEKMQ, per germline (reference sequence). The primer mix had 60 Vbeta and 13 Jbeta primers. Method: immunoSEQ multiplex PCR; TCRdb's copy keeps in-frame clones and lacks some. The table records tens of thousands of clones, about three quarters of them present only once. Study-level results: When analyzed later, the rates of TCR association showed variation by HLA locus, with DRB1 the most and HLA-C the fewest.

Material: PBMCs. The clonotype was recovered from a woman aged 40 to 55 in good health and CMV-seropositive. This sequence joins TRBV13 and TRBJ2-5; 8 bases agree with TRBD2. CDR3 residues: CASSLSGGKETQYF. In nucleotides, the CDR3 is TGTGCCAGCAGCTTGTCGGGGGGGAAAGAGACCCAGTACTTC.